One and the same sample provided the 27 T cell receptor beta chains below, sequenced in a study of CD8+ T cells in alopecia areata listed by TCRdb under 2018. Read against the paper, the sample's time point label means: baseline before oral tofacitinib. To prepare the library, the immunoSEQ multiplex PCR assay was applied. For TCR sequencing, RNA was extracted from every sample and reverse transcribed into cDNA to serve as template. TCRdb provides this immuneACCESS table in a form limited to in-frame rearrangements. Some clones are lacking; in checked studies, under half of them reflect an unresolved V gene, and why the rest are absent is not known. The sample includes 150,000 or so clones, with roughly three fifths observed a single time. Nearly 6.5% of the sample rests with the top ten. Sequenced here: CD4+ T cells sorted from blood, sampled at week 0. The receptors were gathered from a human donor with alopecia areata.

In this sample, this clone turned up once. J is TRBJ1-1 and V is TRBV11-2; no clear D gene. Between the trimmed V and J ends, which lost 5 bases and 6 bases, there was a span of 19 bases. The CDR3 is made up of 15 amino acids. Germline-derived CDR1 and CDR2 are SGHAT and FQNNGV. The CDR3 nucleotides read TGTGCCAGCAGCCTTTCTCAGGTGGGTGGCGCTGAAGCTTTCTTT. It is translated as CASSLSQVGGAEAFF. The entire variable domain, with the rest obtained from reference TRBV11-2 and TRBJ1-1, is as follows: EAGVAQSPRYKIIEKRQSVAFWCNPISGHATLYWYQQILGQGPKLLIQFQNNGVVDDSQLPKDRFSAERLKGVDSTLKIQPAKLEDSAVYLCASSLSQVGGAEAFFGQGTRLTVV.

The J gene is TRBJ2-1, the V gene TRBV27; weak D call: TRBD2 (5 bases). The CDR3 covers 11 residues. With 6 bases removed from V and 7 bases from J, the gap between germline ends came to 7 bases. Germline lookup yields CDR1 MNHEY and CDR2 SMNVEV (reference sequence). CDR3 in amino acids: CASSGGNEQFF. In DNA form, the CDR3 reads TGTGCCAGCAGCGGAGGAAATGAGCAGTTCTTC.

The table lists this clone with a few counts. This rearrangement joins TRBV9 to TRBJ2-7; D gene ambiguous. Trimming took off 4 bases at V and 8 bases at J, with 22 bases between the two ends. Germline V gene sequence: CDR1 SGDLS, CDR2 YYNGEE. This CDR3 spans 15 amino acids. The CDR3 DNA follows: TGTGCCAGCAGCCCCACGGTGGGCAGTTCCGACAAGCAGTACTTC. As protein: CASSPTVGSSDKQYF.

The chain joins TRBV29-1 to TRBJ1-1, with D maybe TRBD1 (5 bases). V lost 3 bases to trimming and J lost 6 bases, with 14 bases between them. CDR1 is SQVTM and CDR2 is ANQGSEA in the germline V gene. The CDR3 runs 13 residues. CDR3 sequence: CSVDRTSSPEAFF. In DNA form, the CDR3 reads TGCAGCGTTGATCGGACATCGAGCCCTGAAGCTTTCTTT.

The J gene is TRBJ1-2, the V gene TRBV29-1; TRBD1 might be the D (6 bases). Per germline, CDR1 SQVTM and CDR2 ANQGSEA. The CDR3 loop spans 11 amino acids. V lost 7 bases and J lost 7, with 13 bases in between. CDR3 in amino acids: CSAGDKSGYTF. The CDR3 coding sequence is TGCAGCGCAGGGGACAAGTCTGGCTACACCTTC.

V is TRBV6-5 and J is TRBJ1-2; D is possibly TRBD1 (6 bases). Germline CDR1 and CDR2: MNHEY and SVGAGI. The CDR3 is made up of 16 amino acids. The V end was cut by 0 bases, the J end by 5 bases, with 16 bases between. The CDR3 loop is CASSYSALDRSYGYTF. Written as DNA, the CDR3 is TGTGCCAGCAGTTACTCGGCCCTAGACAGGAGTTATGGCTACACCTTC.

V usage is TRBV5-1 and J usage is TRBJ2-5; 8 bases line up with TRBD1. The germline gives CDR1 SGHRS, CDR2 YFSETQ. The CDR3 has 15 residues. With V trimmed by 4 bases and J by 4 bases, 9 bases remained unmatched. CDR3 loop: CASSNGQGGGETQYF. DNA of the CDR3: TGCGCCAGCAGCAATGGACAGGGAGGAGGAGAGACCCAGTACTTC.

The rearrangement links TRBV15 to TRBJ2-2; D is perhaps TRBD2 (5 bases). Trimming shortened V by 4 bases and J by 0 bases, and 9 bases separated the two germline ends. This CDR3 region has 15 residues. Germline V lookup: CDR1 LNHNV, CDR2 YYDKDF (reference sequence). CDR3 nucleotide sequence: TGTGCCACCAGCAACGGAGGCGCGAACACCGGGGAGCTGTTTTTT. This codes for CATSNGGANTGELFF. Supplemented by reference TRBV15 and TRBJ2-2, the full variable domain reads DAMVIQNPRYQVTQFGKPVTLSCSQTLNHNVMYWYQQKSSQAPKLLFHYYDKDFNNEADTPDNFQSRRPNTSFCFLDIRSPGLGDTAMYLCATSNGGANTGELFFGEGSRLTVL.

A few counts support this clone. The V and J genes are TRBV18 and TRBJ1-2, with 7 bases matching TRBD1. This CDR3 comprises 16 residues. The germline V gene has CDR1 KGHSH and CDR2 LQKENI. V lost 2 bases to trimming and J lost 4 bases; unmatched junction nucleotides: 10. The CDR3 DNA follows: TGTGCCAGCTCACCAAGTCGTATGGGACAGATCTATGGCTACACCTTC. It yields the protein CASSPSRMGQIYGYTF.

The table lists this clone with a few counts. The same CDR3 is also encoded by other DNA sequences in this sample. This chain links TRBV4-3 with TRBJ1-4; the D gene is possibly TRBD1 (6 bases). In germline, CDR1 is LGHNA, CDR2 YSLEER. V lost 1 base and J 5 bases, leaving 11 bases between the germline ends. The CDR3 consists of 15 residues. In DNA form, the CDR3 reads TGCGCCAGCAGCCAAGGGGTAGGGGGGAATGAAAAACTGTTTTTT. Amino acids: CASSQGVGGNEKLFF.

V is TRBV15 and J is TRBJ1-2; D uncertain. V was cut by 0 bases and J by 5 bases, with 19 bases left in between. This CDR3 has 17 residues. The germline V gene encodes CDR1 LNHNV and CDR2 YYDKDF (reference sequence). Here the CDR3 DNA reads TGTGCCACCAGCAGAGATAAGGCATCGTCGGAAGGGTATGGCTACACCTTC. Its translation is CATSRDKASSEGYGYTF. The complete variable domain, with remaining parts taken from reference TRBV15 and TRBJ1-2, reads DAMVIQNPRYQVTQFGKPVTLSCSQTLNHNVMYWYQQKSSQAPKLLFHYYDKDFNNEADTPDNFQSRRPNTSFCFLDIRSPGLGDTAMYLCATSRDKASSEGYGYTFGSGTRLTVV.

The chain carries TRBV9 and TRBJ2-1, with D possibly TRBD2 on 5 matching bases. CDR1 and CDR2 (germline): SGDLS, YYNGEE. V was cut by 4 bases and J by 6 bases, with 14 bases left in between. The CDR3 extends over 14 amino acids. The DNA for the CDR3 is TGTGCCAGCAGCACGGGCCCGGAGGCCAATGAGCAGTTCTTC. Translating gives CASSTGPEANEQFF.

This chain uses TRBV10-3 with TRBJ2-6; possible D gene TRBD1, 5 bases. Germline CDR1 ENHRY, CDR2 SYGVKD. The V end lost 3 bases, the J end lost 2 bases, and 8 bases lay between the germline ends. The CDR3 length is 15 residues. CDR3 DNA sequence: TGTGCCATCAGTGACTCAGGGACTGGGGCCAACGTCCTGACTTTC. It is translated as CAISDSGTGANVLTF.

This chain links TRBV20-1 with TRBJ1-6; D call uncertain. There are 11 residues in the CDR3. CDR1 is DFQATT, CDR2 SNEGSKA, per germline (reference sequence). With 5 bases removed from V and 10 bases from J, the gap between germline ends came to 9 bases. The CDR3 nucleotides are TGCAGTGCTGCTCGCGTCTCACCCCTCCACTTT. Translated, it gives CSAARVSPLHF.

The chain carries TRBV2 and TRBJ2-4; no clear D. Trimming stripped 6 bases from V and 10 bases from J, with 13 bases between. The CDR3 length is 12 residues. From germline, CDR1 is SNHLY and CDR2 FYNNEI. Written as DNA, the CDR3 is TGTGCCAGCAGCGACCGCCCCTTTATTCAGTACTTC. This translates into CASSDRPFIQYF.

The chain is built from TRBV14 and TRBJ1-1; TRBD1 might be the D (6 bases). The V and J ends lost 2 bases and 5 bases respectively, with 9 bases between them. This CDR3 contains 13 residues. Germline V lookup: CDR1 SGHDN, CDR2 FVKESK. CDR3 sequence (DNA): TGTGCCAGCAGCCAAAGCAGGGGAACTGAAGCTTTCTTT. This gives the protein CASSQSRGTEAFF.

CDR3 amino acids: CASTPGGRQTQYF. The CDR3 region has the DNA TGTGCCAGCACCCCTGGCGGGAGGCAGACCCAGTACTTC. The chain links TRBV7-2 to TRBJ2-5, with 8 nucleotides matching TRBD2. CDR1 is SGHTA, CDR2 FQGNSA, per germline. The CDR3 is 13 residues long. The junction had 7 bases not matched to a gene; V was cut back by 7 bases and J by 6 bases.

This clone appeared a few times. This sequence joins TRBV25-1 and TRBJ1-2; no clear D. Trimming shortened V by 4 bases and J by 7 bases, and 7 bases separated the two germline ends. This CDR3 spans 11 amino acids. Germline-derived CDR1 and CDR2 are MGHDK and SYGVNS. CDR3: CASSVLGGYTF. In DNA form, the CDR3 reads TGTGCCAGCAGTGTACTGGGTGGCTACACCTTC.

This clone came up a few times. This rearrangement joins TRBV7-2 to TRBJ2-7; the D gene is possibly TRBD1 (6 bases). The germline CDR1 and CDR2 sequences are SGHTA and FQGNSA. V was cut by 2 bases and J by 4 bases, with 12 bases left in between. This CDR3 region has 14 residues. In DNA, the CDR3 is TGTGCCAGCAGCTTAACCGGGACAATATACGAGCAGTACTTC. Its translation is CASSLTGTIYEQYF.

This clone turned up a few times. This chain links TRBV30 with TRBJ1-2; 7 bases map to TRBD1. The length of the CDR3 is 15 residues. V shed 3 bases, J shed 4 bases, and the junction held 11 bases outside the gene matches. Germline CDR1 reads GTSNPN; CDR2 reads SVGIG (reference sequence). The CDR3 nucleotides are TGTGCCTGGAGCAGGAAGGGGGCCTCTTTCTATGGCTACACCTTC. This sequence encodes CAWSRKGASFYGYTF.

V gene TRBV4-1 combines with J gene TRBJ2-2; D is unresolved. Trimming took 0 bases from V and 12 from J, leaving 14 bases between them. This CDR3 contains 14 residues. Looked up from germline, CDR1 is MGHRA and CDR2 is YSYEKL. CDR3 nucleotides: TGCGCCAGCAGCCAAGAAGGCGGAACATTCAAGCTGTTTTTT. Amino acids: CASSQEGGTFKLFF.

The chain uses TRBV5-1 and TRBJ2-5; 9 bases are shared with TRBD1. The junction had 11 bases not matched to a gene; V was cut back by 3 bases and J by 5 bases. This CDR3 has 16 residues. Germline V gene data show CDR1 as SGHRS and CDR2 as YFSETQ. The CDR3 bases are TGCGCCAGCAGCTCGTACGGGACAGGGAATGAGGAGACCCAGTACTTC. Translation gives CASSSYGTGNEETQYF. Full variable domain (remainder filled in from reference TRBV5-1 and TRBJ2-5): KAGVTQTPRYLIKTRGQQVTLSCSPISGHRSVSWYQQTPGQGLQFLFEYFSETQRNKGNFPGRFSGRQFSNSRSEMNVSTLELGDSALYLCASSSYGTGNEETQYFGPGTRLLVL.

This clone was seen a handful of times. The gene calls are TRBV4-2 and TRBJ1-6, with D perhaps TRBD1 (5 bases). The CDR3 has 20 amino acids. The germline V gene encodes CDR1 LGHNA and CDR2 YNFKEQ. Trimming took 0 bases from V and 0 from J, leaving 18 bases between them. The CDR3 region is CASSQDLARGMGSYNSPLHF. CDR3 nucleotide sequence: TGTGCCAGCAGCCAAGATCTGGCGCGGGGGATGGGCTCCTATAATTCACCCCTCCACTTT.

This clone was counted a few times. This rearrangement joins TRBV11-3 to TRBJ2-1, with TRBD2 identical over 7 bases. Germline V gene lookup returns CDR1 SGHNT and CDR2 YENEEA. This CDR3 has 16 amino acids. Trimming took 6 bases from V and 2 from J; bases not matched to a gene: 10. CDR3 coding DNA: TGTGCCAGCAGTTCGCGCGGACTAGGGCCCTACAATGAGCAGTTCTTC. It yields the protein CASSSRGLGPYNEQFF.

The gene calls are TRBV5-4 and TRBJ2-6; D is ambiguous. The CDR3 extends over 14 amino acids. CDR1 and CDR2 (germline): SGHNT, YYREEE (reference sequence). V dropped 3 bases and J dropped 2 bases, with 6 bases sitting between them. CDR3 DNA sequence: TGTGCCAGCAGCTCGAACACTGGGGCCAACGTCCTGACTTTC. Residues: CASSSNTGANVLTF. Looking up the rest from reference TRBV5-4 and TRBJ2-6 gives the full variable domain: ETGVTQSPTHLIKTRGQQVTLRCSSQSGHNTVSWYQQALGQGPQFIFQYYREEENGRGNFPPRFSGLQFPNYSSELNVNALELDDSALYLCASSSNTGANVLTFGAGSRLTVL.

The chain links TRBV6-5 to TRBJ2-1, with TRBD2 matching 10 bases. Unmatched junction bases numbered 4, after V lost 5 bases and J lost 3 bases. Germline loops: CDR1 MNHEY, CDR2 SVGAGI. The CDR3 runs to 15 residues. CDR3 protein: CASSKRTSGYNEQFF. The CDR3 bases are TGTGCCAGCAGTAAACGGACTAGCGGCTACAATGAGCAGTTCTTC.

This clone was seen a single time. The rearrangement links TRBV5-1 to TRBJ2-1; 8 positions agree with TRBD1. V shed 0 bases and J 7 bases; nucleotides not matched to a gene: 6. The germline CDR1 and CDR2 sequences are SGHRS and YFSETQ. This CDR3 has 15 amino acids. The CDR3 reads CASSLGQGALNEQFF. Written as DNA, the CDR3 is TGCGCCAGCAGCTTGGGCCAGGGGGCATTGAATGAGCAGTTCTTC.